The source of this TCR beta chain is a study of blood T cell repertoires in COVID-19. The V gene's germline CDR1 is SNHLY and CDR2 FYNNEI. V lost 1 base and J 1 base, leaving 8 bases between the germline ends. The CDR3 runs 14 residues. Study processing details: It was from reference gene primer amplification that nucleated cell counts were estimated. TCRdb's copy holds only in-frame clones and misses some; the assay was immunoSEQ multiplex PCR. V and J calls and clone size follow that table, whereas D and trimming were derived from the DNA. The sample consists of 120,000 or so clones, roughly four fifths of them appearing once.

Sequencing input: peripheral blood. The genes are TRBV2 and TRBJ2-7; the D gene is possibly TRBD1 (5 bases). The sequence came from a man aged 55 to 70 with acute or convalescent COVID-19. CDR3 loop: CASSEGQGSYEQYF. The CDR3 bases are TGTGCCAGCAGTGAAGGTCAGGGATCCTACGAGCAGTACTTC.